One and the same sample provided the 17 T cell receptor beta chains below, sequenced in a study of identical twins. TCRdb called the 5' RACE reads again in MiXCR, with one record for every CDR3 protein. The top ten clones hold roughly 6.8% of a sample with 310,000 or so distinct CDR3 sequences, roughly 10% of them seen once. This sample was shared with a second study, whose subject was yellow fever vaccine responses in identical twins.

The specimen sequenced was CD8+ T cells sorted from blood. The receptors here all came from a woman aged 18-29 years in good health.

This chain joins TRBV11-2 and TRBJ2-3, with 9 positions matching TRBD2. J lost 4 bases, V lost 4 bases, and 15 bases had no gene match. CDR1 and CDR2 from the germline V gene are SGHAT and FQNNGV. This CDR3 comprises 18 residues. For the CDR3, the DNA is TGTGCCAGCAGCTCCGAATCGATAGCGGGAGTAGGTCCAGATACGCAGTATTTT. As protein: CASSSESIAGVGPDTQYF.

Only a few counts were recorded for this clonotype. The rearrangement joins TRBV5-1 to TRBJ1-2; the match to TRBD1 covers 10 bases. Germline lookup yields CDR1 SGHRS and CDR2 YFSETQ. This CDR3 is built from 16 residues. Unmatched junction bases numbered 10, after V lost 2 bases and J lost 6 bases. CDR3 amino acids: CASSFEGQGILDGYTF. DNA for the CDR3: TGCGCCAGCAGCTTCGAGGGACAGGGGATTTTAGATGGCTACACCTTC. The entire variable domain, with the rest obtained from reference TRBV5-1 and TRBJ1-2, is as follows: KAGVTQTPRYLIKTRGQQVTLSCSPISGHRSVSWYQQTPGQGLQFLFEYFSETQRNKGNFPGRFSGRQFSNSRSEMNVSTLELGDSALYLCASSFEGQGILDGYTFGSGTRLTVV.

Many counts were recorded for this clonotype. The chain uses TRBV20-1 and TRBJ2-7; 9 positions match TRBD2. The CDR3 runs 16 residues. Germline lookup yields CDR1 DFQATT and CDR2 SNEGSKA (reference sequence). V lost 2 bases, J lost 0 bases, and 8 bases stayed unmatched. CDR3 sequence (DNA): TGCAGTGCTAGATCGGCTAGCGGGACATACTCCTACGAGCAGTACTTC. This sequence encodes CSARSASGTYSYEQYF.

This clonotype was seen many times. The chain combines TRBV20-1 with TRBJ2-7, with 7 bases matching TRBD1. Germline assignment: CDR1 DFQATT and CDR2 SNEGSKA (reference sequence). The CDR3 runs to 14 residues. The J segment lost 5 bases and the V segment lost 1 base, leaving 8 bases of the junction unmatched. CDR3 sequence: CSARATRGGDEQYF. The CDR3 nucleotides read TGCAGTGCTAGAGCCACGAGAGGGGGCGACGAGCAGTACTTC.

This clonotype was picked up a small number of times. V gene TRBV3-1 combines with J gene TRBJ1-1, with a possible D match to TRBD1 (6 bases). CDR1 and CDR2 (germline): LGHDT, YNNKEL (reference sequence). This CDR3 spans 15 amino acids. The ends were cut back, 4 bases at V and 0 bases at J, with 12 bases in the middle. The CDR3 reads CASSLRQGMNTEAFF. The CDR3 DNA is TGTGCCAGCAGCCTCAGGCAGGGGATGAACACTGAAGCTTTCTTT.

This clonotype was seen a few times. The rearrangement links TRBV6-4 to TRBJ2-3; TRBD2 aligns across 8 bases. Germline V gene lookup returns CDR1 MRHNA and CDR2 SNTAGT. This CDR3 has 16 amino acids. Trimming removed 2 bases from V and 0 bases from J; junction bases left unmatched: 4. CDR3 sequence (DNA): TGTGCCAGCAGTGACACAGCGGGGGCCAGCACAGATACGCAGTATTTT. Translation gives CASSDTAGASTDTQYF.

This clonotype has a count of ten or more. The rearrangement links TRBV4-1 to TRBJ2-7; possibly TRBD2 for D (5 bases). Germline V gene lookup returns CDR1 MGHRA and CDR2 YSYEKL. The V and J ends lost 7 bases and 7 bases respectively, with 14 bases between them. This CDR3 spans 12 amino acids. In nucleotides, the CDR3 is TGCGCCAGCAATGATCGGGGTTTAGAGCAGTACTTC. It is translated as CASNDRGLEQYF.

This rearrangement joins TRBV29-1 to TRBJ2-1; D gene ambiguous. CDR1 SQVTM and CDR2 ANQGSEA come from the germline V gene. Trimming stripped 1 base from V and 5 bases from J, with 6 bases between. This CDR3 region has 12 residues. CDR3 residues: CSVEGLHNEQFF. In DNA form, the CDR3 reads TGCAGCGTTGAAGGGCTACACAATGAGCAGTTCTTC.

The table lists this clonotype with a few counts. This chain joins TRBV12-3 or TRBV12-4 and TRBJ2-3; the D is unclear. Deletions cut 10 bases from V and 1 base from J, with 6 bases between. This CDR3 is 11 amino acids long. The CDR3 region is CATFRTDTQYF. CDR3 nucleotides: TGTGCCACCTTTCGCACAGATACGCAGTATTTT.

There are a few counts of this clonotype. V is TRBV11-3 and J is TRBJ2-1; 7 nucleotides line up with TRBD1. Germline values: CDR1 SGHNT, CDR2 YENEEA. Trimming at V came to 5 bases and at J to 5 bases, leaving 6 bases not matched to a gene. The CDR3 runs 14 residues. The CDR3 DNA sequence: TGTGCCAGCAGCGCCCGGGACAGACACAATGAGCAGTTCTTC. Translated: CASSARDRHNEQFF.

This clonotype was detected only a few times. The chain recombines TRBV27 with TRBJ2-1; 12 bases align to TRBD2. The ends lost 6 bases at V and 0 bases at J; junction bases unmatched: 6. Per germline, CDR1 MNHEY and CDR2 SMNVEV (reference sequence). There are 17 residues in the CDR3. For the CDR3, the DNA is TGTGCCAGCAGCTCTCCACTAGCGGGAGGCTCCTACAATGAGCAGTTCTTC. Translated, it gives CASSSPLAGGSYNEQFF.

This clonotype was counted at least ten times. The gene calls are TRBV24-1 and TRBJ2-1, with 12 bases aligning to TRBD2. The CDR3 runs 15 residues. Looked up from germline, CDR1 is KGHDR and CDR2 is SFDVKD. Trimming at V came to 0 bases and at J to 9 bases, leaving 2 bases not matched to a gene. CDR3 in DNA: TGTGCCACCAGTGATTTGCAACTAGCGGGAGGTGAGCAGTTCTTC. This codes for CATSDLQLAGGEQFF.

This clonotype was observed many times. The rearrangement links TRBV28 to TRBJ2-5; 7 bases are shared with TRBD1. J gave up 4 bases and V 6 bases, and 11 bases lay outside the gene matches. In germline, CDR1 is MDHEN, CDR2 SYDVKM. CDR3 size: 15 residues. CDR3 coding DNA: TGTGCCAGCAGCTCAAACTTTCGACAGGGAGAGACCCAGTACTTC. It encodes CASSSNFRQGETQYF. The whole variable domain, remainder taken from reference TRBV28 and TRBJ2-5, is DVKVTQSSRYLVKRTGEKVFLECVQDMDHENMFWYRQDPGLGLRLIYFSYDVKMKEKGDIPEGYSVSREKKERFSLILESASTNQTSMYLCASSSNFRQGETQYFGPGTRLLVL.

The V and J genes are TRBV5-6 and TRBJ1-2, with a weak D call TRBD1 (6 bases). Trimming shortened V by 1 base and J by 7 bases, and 17 bases separated the two germline ends. Germline lookup yields CDR1 SGHDT and CDR2 YYEEEE. This CDR3 is built from 15 residues. This chain's CDR3 is CASSLSWTVRGGYTF. The CDR3 DNA reads TGTGCCAGCAGCTTGTCCTGGACAGTAAGAGGTGGCTACACCTTC.

This clonotype was seen repeatedly, ten times or more. The V gene is TRBV7-2, the J gene TRBJ2-7; the D gene is possibly TRBD1 (6 bases). This CDR3 spans 15 amino acids. From germline, CDR1 is SGHTA and CDR2 FQGNSA. Deletions cut 4 bases from V and 4 bases from J, with 17 bases between. The CDR3 coding sequence is TGTGCCAGCAGCTCTCCGGGACACGGACCTTACGAGCAGTACTTC. Its protein product is CASSSPGHGPYEQYF.

Only a few counts were recorded for this clonotype. V gene TRBV28 combines with J gene TRBJ2-2, with unresolved D. This CDR3 has 13 amino acids. Germline V gene lookup returns CDR1 MDHEN and CDR2 SYDVKM. V dropped 4 bases and J dropped 7 bases, with 10 bases sitting between them. CDR3 loop: CASSSYFIGELFF. DNA for the CDR3: TGTGCCAGCAGTTCCTACTTTATCGGGGAGCTGTTTTTT.

This clonotype has just a few counts. The gene calls are TRBV28 and TRBJ2-5, with 7 bases identical to TRBD1. This CDR3 is built from 16 residues. Germline V lookup: CDR1 MDHEN, CDR2 SYDVKM. Trimming at V came to 4 bases and at J to 4 bases, leaving 12 bases not matched to a gene. Here the CDR3 reads CASSSTNRGGLETQYF. CDR3 bases: TGTGCCAGCAGTTCGACCAACAGGGGTGGCTTAGAGACCCAGTACTTC.